A single sample gave rise to the 30 T cell receptor beta chains below, sequenced in a study of OX40 agonist ivuxolimab in advanced cancers. TCRdb keeps only in-frame clones here, not all; method: immunoSEQ multiplex PCR. The data show around 140,000 clones, 90% seen once. The specimen comprised CD4+ or CD8+ T cells sorted from blood, sampled in a trial of the OX40 agonist ivuxolimab. The receptors were sampled from an adult with an advanced solid tumor such as melanoma, head and neck, liver or kidney cancer.

The chain has TRBV28 and TRBJ2-1; 7 bases line up with TRBD1. Germline V gene sequence: CDR1 MDHEN, CDR2 SYDVKM. The V gene end was trimmed by 4 bases and the J gene end by 4 bases; junction bases not matched to a gene: 4. This CDR3 contains 14 residues. The CDR3 spells CASSSGQVYNEQFF. Here the CDR3 DNA reads TGTGCCAGCAGTTCAGGACAGGTTTACAATGAGCAGTTCTTC.

The genes are TRBV7-2 and TRBJ2-2; possible D gene TRBD1, 6 bases. Germline assignment: CDR1 SGHTA and CDR2 FQGNSA. The CDR3 consists of 15 residues. Trimming took off 4 bases at V and 1 base at J, with 10 bases between the two ends. CDR3 region: CASSSPTGNTGELFF. For the CDR3, the DNA is TGTGCCAGCAGCTCCCCGACAGGGAACACCGGGGAGCTGTTTTTT.

V gene TRBV19 combines with J gene TRBJ1-1, with 9 bases identical to TRBD1. Germline trimming cut 4 bases from V and 3 bases from J; bases unmatched to any gene: 3. CDR3 length: 14 amino acids. Germline V lookup: CDR1 LNHDA, CDR2 SQIVND (reference sequence). The CDR3: CASSRQGGDTEAFF. For the CDR3, the DNA is TGTGCCAGTAGTAGACAGGGGGGCGACACTGAAGCTTTCTTT.

As regards this clone: Different DNA sequences within this sample yield the same CDR3. V usage is TRBV7-2 and J usage is TRBJ1-5; TRBD1 might be the D (5 bases). The CDR3 contains 14 residues. Between the trimmed V and J ends, which lost 0 bases and 2 bases, there was a span of 5 bases. Germline assignment: CDR1 SGHTA and CDR2 FQGNSA. CDR3 sequence reads: CASSLARGNQPQHF. The CDR3 DNA follows: TGTGCCAGCAGCTTAGCCAGGGGCAATCAGCCCCAGCATTTT.

The chain uses TRBV5-1 and TRBJ1-2, with D perhaps matching TRBD1 (5 bases). The V end lost 4 bases, the J end lost 8 bases, and 15 bases lay between the germline ends. The CDR3 has 13 residues. CDR1 is SGHRS, CDR2 YFSETQ, per germline. CDR3: CASSPGPLGGYTF. The CDR3 region has the DNA TGCGCCAGCAGCCCGGGACCCCTGGGAGGCTACACCTTC. Full variable domain (remainder filled in from reference TRBV5-1 and TRBJ1-2): KAGVTQTPRYLIKTRGQQVTLSCSPISGHRSVSWYQQTPGQGLQFLFEYFSETQRNKGNFPGRFSGRQFSNSRSEMNVSTLELGDSALYLCASSPGPLGGYTFGSGTRLTVV.

The J gene is TRBJ2-1, the V gene TRBV28, with TRBD2 matching 14 bases. The J segment lost 7 bases and the V segment lost 5 bases, leaving 4 bases of the junction unmatched. The CDR3 is 15 residues long. CDR1 and CDR2 (germline): MDHEN, SYDVKM. CDR3 in amino acids: CASSPRTSGRNEQFF. As DNA, the CDR3 is TGTGCCAGCAGTCCACGGACTAGCGGGAGGAATGAGCAGTTCTTC. Full variable domain (rest looked up from reference TRBV28 and TRBJ2-1): DVKVTQSSRYLVKRTGEKVFLECVQDMDHENMFWYRQDPGLGLRLIYFSYDVKMKEKGDIPEGYSVSREKKERFSLILESASTNQTSMYLCASSPRTSGRNEQFFGPGTRLTVL.

The chain has TRBV28 and TRBJ1-1, with D tentatively TRBD1 (6 bases). V gave up 7 bases and J gave up 0 bases, with 15 bases separating them. Germline V gene sequence: CDR1 MDHEN, CDR2 SYDVKM. This CDR3 region has 15 residues. CDR3 loop: CASTPPGGLNTEAFF. In DNA, the CDR3 is TGTGCCAGCACCCCACCCGGGGGCCTGAACACTGAAGCTTTCTTT.

The V call is TRBV7-6, the J call TRBJ1-5; 8 nucleotides line up with TRBD1. The CDR3 length is 13 residues. V dropped 4 bases and J dropped 6; count of bases not matched to a gene: 2. The germline V gene encodes CDR1 SGHVS and CDR2 FNYEAQ. CDR3 sequence: CASSWTGSQPQHF. CDR3 nucleotide sequence: TGTGCCAGCAGCTGGACAGGGTCTCAGCCCCAGCATTTT.

This chain links TRBV28 with TRBJ2-7; D perhaps matches TRBD1 (8 bases). Trimming shortened V by 11 bases and J by 13 bases, and 24 bases separated the two germline ends. Germline V gene data show CDR1 as MDHEN and CDR2 as SYDVKM. This CDR3 region has 12 residues. The CDR3 protein is CAATREDRAKYF. The CDR3 DNA follows: TGTGCCGCCACCCGGGAGGACAGGGCAAAATACTTC.

The chain employs TRBV5-4 and TRBJ2-3; 10 nucleotides line up with TRBD2. The CDR3 totals 18 residues. V lost 1 base, J lost 2 bases, and 10 bases stayed unmatched. Per germline, CDR1 SGHNT and CDR2 YYREEE (reference sequence). The CDR3 loop reads CASSLRLAGEGLTDTQYF. The CDR3, as DNA: TGTGCCAGCAGCTTGCGCCTAGCGGGAGAGGGCCTCACAGATACGCAGTATTTT.

This clone has just one count. The chain links TRBV11-2 to TRBJ1-1; no clear D. V lost 5 bases, J lost 0 bases, and 16 bases lay in between. There are 16 residues in the CDR3. The V gene's germline CDR1 is SGHAT and CDR2 FQNNGV. This CDR3 is CASSQYVTELNTEAFF. The CDR3 DNA is TGTGCCAGCAGCCAGTATGTTACGGAGCTGAACACTGAAGCTTTCTTT.

V usage is TRBV27 and J usage is TRBJ1-2; D is undetermined. Per the germline V gene, CDR1 is MNHEY and CDR2 is SMNVEV (reference sequence). Trimming removed 7 bases at V and 5 bases at J, with 8 bases between. The CDR3 sequence is 11 residues long. This chain's CDR3 is CASTLGYGYTF. The CDR3 bases are TGTGCCAGCACATTAGGGTATGGCTACACCTTC.

A few counts support this clone. The chain has TRBV15 and TRBJ2-2, with D possibly matching TRBD2 (5 bases). CDR1 LNHNV and CDR2 YYDKDF come from the germline V gene (reference sequence). V was pared by 0 bases and J by 5 bases, with 13 bases between. The CDR3 consists of 16 residues. In nucleotides, the CDR3 is TGTGCCACCAGCAGAGACGGCAGGCCGGGGACCGGGGAGCTGTTTTTT. Protein: CATSRDGRPGTGELFF.

The rearrangement links TRBV5-4 to TRBJ2-5, with TRBD2 matching over 13 bases. CDR1 is SGHNT and CDR2 is YYREEE in the germline V gene (reference sequence). The CDR3 runs 14 residues. Trimming at V came to 2 bases and at J to 7 bases, leaving 2 bases not matched to a gene. The CDR3 nucleotides read TGTGCCAGCAGCTTTGGGACTAGCGGGGCGACCCAGTACTTC. This translates into CASSFGTSGATQYF.

This chain uses TRBV15 with TRBJ2-3; 7 nucleotides align to TRBD2. V was clipped by 3 bases and J by 4 bases; unmatched bases: 10. Germline assignment: CDR1 LNHNV and CDR2 YYDKDF (reference sequence). The CDR3 is 16 amino acids. CDR3 protein: CATSSGGRESADTQYF. The CDR3, as DNA: TGTGCCACCAGCAGTGGTGGGAGGGAGTCGGCAGATACGCAGTATTTT.

This rearrangement joins TRBV12-5 to TRBJ2-5; TRBD1 agrees at 9 bases. The germline V gene has CDR1 LGHNT and CDR2 FRNRAP. V trimming: 7 bases; J trimming: 9 bases; junction bases outside the gene matches: 6. The CDR3 consists of 12 residues. The CDR3 region has the DNA TGTGCTAGTGTTCAGGACAGGGGAGCCCAGTACTTC. It yields the protein CASVQDRGAQYF.

V is TRBV5-1 and J is TRBJ2-7; 9 positions match TRBD2. J was trimmed by 5 bases and V by 4 bases; bases with no gene match: 7. This CDR3 contains 14 residues. Looked up from germline, CDR1 is SGHRS and CDR2 is YFSETQ. The CDR3 nucleotides are TGCGCCAGCAGCAGCCGCGGGGGGGACGACGAGCAGTACTTC. Residues: CASSSRGGDDEQYF. The whole variable domain, filled in from reference TRBV5-1 and TRBJ2-7, reads KAGVTQTPRYLIKTRGQQVTLSCSPISGHRSVSWYQQTPGQGLQFLFEYFSETQRNKGNFPGRFSGRQFSNSRSEMNVSTLELGDSALYLCASSSRGGDDEQYFGPGTRLTVT.

V is TRBV28 and J is TRBJ2-4, with 11 bases matching TRBD2. This CDR3 contains 17 residues. V dropped 5 bases and J dropped 2; count of bases not matched to a gene: 8. Germline lookup yields CDR1 MDHEN and CDR2 SYDVKM. CDR3 protein: CASSALAGGGTKNIQYF. CDR3 in DNA: TGTGCCAGCAGTGCCCTAGCGGGAGGTGGTACCAAAAACATTCAGTACTTC.

This clone was seen a single time. J is TRBJ1-4 and V is TRBV28; TRBD1 agrees at 7 bases. J was trimmed by 4 bases and V by 3 bases; bases with no gene match: 5. This CDR3 has 15 amino acids. In germline, CDR1 is MDHEN, CDR2 SYDVKM. The CDR3 DNA follows: TGTGCCAGCAGTTTGGGCAGGGGGATTAATGAAAAACTGTTTTTT. This translates into CASSLGRGINEKLFF.

The V and J genes are TRBV9 and TRBJ2-1; 9 nucleotides align to TRBD2. The germline gives CDR1 SGDLS, CDR2 YYNGEE. This CDR3 contains 16 residues. Trimming at V came to 1 base and at J to 8 bases, leaving 10 bases not matched to a gene. The CDR3: CASSVTSSGNFYEQFF. The DNA of the CDR3 is TGTGCCAGCAGCGTAACGTCTAGCGGGAATTTCTATGAGCAGTTCTTC.

This CDR3 reads CASSPPPSPGQNTEAFF. Here the CDR3 DNA reads TGTGCCAGCAGCCCACCCCCAAGCCCGGGACAGAACACTGAAGCTTTCTTT. This sequence joins TRBV5-4 and TRBJ1-1, with D tentatively TRBD1 (6 bases). The CDR3 spans 17 residues. The V gene's germline CDR1 is SGHNT and CDR2 YYREEE (reference sequence). The V end was cut by 4 bases, the J end by 1 base, with 20 bases between.

CDR3 in amino acids: CASRRTPTDTQYF. Here the CDR3 DNA reads TGTGCCAGCAGGCGCACGCCCACAGATACGCAGTATTTT. This chain links TRBV27 with TRBJ2-3; no reliable D call. V shed 6 bases and J shed 2 bases, with 9 bases lying between them. The CDR3 length is 13 residues. The V gene's germline CDR1 is MNHEY and CDR2 SMNVEV (reference sequence).

The chain uses TRBV19 and TRBJ2-2; TRBD2 matches at 9 bases. In germline, CDR1 is LNHDA, CDR2 SQIVND (reference sequence). This CDR3 is built from 13 residues. V dropped 11 bases and J dropped 4; count of bases not matched to a gene: 5. The CDR3 DNA is TGTGCCGCGACTAGCGGATTCACCGGGGAGCTGTTTTTT. Translated, it gives CAATSGFTGELFF.

The V call is TRBV11-3, the J call TRBJ2-7, with TRBD1 identical over 8 bases. The CDR3 length is 14 residues. Germline V gene data show CDR1 as SGHNT and CDR2 as YENEEA. The V gene end was trimmed by 8 bases and the J gene end by 3 bases; junction bases not matched to a gene: 9. CDR3 region: CASAFQGQGYEQYF. The CDR3 coding sequence is TGTGCCAGCGCATTTCAAGGACAGGGCTACGAGCAGTACTTC.

This sequence joins TRBV19 and TRBJ1-1; D is possibly TRBD1 (6 bases). CDR3 length: 14 residues. V was cut by 2 bases and J by 0 bases, with 7 bases left in between. Germline CDR1 LNHDA, CDR2 SQIVND (reference sequence). CDR3 amino acids: CASSIQGLNTEAFF. In DNA, the CDR3 is TGTGCCAGTAGTATACAGGGGTTGAACACTGAAGCTTTCTTT. Supplemented by reference TRBV19 and TRBJ1-1, the full variable domain reads DGGITQSPKYLFRKEGQNVTLSCEQNLNHDAMYWYRQDPGQGLRLIYYSQIVNDFQKGDIAEGYSVSREKKESFPLTVTSAQKNPTAFYLCASSIQGLNTEAFFGQGTRLTVV.

The chain is built from TRBV7-2 and TRBJ2-7; no definite D call. The V gene lost 6 bases and the J gene lost 2 bases, with 11 bases spanning the gap. The CDR3 spans 13 residues. The V gene's germline CDR1 is SGHTA and CDR2 FQGNSA. Here the CDR3 reads CASSFHYTYEQYF. In nucleotides, the CDR3 is TGTGCCAGCAGTTTTCACTACACCTACGAGCAGTACTTC.

The V call is TRBV28, the J call TRBJ1-6; D is possibly TRBD1 (5 bases). Germline CDR1 is MDHEN and CDR2 is SYDVKM. The CDR3 is 15 amino acids. V was pared by 2 bases and J by 7 bases, with 12 bases between. This CDR3 reads CASSLGGTGNSPLHF. The CDR3 DNA reads as TGTGCCAGCAGTTTAGGTGGGACGGGGAATTCACCCCTCCACTTT.

CDR3 sequence: CASSTYQGPAGTGELFF. The CDR3 coding sequence is TGCGCCAGCAGCACCTATCAGGGCCCCGCGGGCACCGGGGAGCTGTTTTTT. The chain is built from TRBV4-3 and TRBJ2-2; perhaps D is TRBD1 or TRBD2 (5 bases each). Looked up from germline, CDR1 is LGHNA and CDR2 is YSLEER. This CDR3 has 17 residues. V lost 5 bases and J 4 bases, leaving 20 bases between the germline ends.

The gene calls are TRBV19 and TRBJ2-3, with 11 bases fitting TRBD2. CDR1 and CDR2 (germline): LNHDA, SQIVND (reference sequence). The CDR3 runs to 17 residues. V lost 3 bases to trimming and J lost 5 bases; unmatched junction nucleotides: 10. CDR3 sequence: CASSIRMTSGDRDTQYF. The CDR3 DNA reads as TGTGCCAGTAGTATCAGAATGACTAGCGGGGATAGAGATACGCAGTATTTT.

In its sample, this clone was seen once. The chain is built from TRBV19 and TRBJ2-7, with 7 positions matching TRBD1. The germline CDR1 and CDR2 sequences are LNHDA and SQIVND (reference sequence). CDR3 length equals 15 residues. V dropped 4 bases and J dropped 4; count of bases not matched to a gene: 10. CDR3 sequence: CASSTRDRSLYEQYF. DNA for the CDR3: TGTGCCAGTAGTACTAGGGACAGAAGCCTTTACGAGCAGTACTTC.